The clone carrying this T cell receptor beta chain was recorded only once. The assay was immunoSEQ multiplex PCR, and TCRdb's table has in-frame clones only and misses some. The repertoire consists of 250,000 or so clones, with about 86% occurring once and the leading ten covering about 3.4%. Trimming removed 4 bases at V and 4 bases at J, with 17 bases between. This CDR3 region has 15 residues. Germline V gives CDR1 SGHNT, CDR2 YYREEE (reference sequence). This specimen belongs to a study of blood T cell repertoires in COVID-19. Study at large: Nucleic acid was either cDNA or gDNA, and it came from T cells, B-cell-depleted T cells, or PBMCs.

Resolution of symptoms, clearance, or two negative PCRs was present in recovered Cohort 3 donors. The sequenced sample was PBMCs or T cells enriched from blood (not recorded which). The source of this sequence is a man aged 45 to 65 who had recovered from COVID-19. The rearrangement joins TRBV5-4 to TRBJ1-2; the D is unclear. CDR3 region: CASSDRAEGGYGYTF. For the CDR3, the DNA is TGTGCCAGCAGCGACCGGGCCGAGGGTGGCTATGGCTACACCTTC.